This T cell receptor (beta chain) was sequenced for a study of cytomegalovirus exposure and HLA in healthy donors. At the level of the study: Of roughly 400 genotyped donors, roughly 81% grouped in the Caucasian-associated ancestry cluster. General study points: TRBV6-2, TRBV6-3 and other indistinguishable V segments were excluded. Some TCR beta chains (roughly 150 of them) were listed as cytomegalovirus-associated.

Comments on this clone: Its antigen is not known.

Trimming cost V 2 bases and J 3 bases; bases outside gene matches: 3. This CDR3 is 15 amino acids long. The germline gives CDR1 MGHRA, CDR2 YSYEKL. Healthy donors of bone marrow made up the group. Vbeta (60) and Jbeta (13) primers were used in the PCR. This table comes from immunoSEQ multiplex PCR, and its TCRdb copy is limited to in-frame clones, with some not included. The sample yields some 160,000 clones, less than 90% seen once. This receptor was obtained from a man younger than 30 in good health and CMV-seronegative. Sequencing input: PBMCs. The chain carries TRBV4-1 and TRBJ1-4; TRBD1 matches 7 bases. Here the CDR3 DNA reads TGCGCCAGCAGCCAACGGGACAGATCTAATGAAAAACTGTTTTTT. Amino acids: CASSQRDRSNEKLFF.